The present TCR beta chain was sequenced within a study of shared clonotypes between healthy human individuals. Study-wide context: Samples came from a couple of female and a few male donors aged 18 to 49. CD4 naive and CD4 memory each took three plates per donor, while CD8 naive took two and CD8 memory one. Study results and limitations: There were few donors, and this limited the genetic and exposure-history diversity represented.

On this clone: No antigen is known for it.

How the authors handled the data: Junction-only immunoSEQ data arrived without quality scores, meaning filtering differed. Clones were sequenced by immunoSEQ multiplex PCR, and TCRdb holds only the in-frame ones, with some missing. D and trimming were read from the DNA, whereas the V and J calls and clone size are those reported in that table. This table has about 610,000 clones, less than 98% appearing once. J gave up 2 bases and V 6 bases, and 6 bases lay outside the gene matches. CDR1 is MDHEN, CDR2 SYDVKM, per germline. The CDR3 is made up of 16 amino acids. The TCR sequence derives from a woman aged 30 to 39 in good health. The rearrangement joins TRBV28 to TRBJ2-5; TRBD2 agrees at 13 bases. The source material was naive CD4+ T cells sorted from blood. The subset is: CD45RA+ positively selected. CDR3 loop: CASSRLAGGLQETQYF. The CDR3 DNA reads TGTGCCAGCAGCCGACTAGCGGGAGGTTTACAAGAGACCCAGTACTTC.